What follows are 10 T cell receptor beta chains derived from one specimen sequenced in a study of T-cell reconstitution after alpha-beta-depleted transplantation in children. Unique molecular identifiers were used in preparing the TCRbeta library. MiXCR was run by TCRdb on the PCR reads, yielding one entry per CDR3 protein. This sample carries approximately 500,000 distinct CDR3 sequences, over 9.5% of them seen once, and the ten largest clones take 2%. The sequences come from PBMCs, collected before TCRalphabeta/CD19-depleted stem cell transplant. Receptors were obtained from a child aged 2 to 10 with inherited bone marrow failure, due to receive a stem cell transplant.

On this clonotype itself: A much larger clone sits a single nucleotide away, making a read error possible. V usage is TRBV5-1 and J usage is TRBJ2-7; D is perhaps TRBD1 or TRBD2 (5 bases each). Germline V gives CDR1 SGHRS, CDR2 YFSETQ. CDR3 size: 16 residues. The CDR3 region has the DNA TGCTCCAGCAGCTTGTGGGGGACCTCCGGGCCCTACGAGCAGTACTTC. It is translated as CSSSLWGTSGPYEQYF.

This clonotype appeared many times. V is TRBV29-1 and J is TRBJ1-1, with a weak D call TRBD1 (5 bases). V was cut by 3 bases and J by 1 base, with 12 bases left in between. Germline CDR1 SQVTM, CDR2 ANQGSEA. The CDR3 extends over 14 amino acids. CDR3 nucleotide sequence: TGCAGCGTTGAGCAGGGAACGTGGAACACTGAAGCTTTCTTT. Its protein product is CSVEQGTWNTEAFF. Complete variable domain (other parts from reference TRBV29-1 and TRBJ1-1): SAVISQKPSRDICQRGTSLTIQCQVDSQVTMMFWYRQQPGQSLTLIATANQGSEATYESGFVIDKFPISRPNLTFSTLTVSNMSPEDSSIYLCSVEQGTWNTEAFFGQGTRLTVV.

Ten or more counts support this clonotype. This rearrangement joins TRBV10-3 to TRBJ1-2, with D perhaps TRBD1 (6 bases). Germline CDR1 ENHRY, CDR2 SYGVKD. Trimming left V 3 bases short and J 5 bases short, with 13 bases between. The CDR3 extends over 14 amino acids. This chain's CDR3 is CAISEAGGHYGYTF. The CDR3 DNA reads as TGTGCCATCAGTGAAGCCGGGGGCCATTATGGCTACACCTTC.

Many counts were recorded for this clonotype. J is TRBJ2-7 and V is TRBV6-1, with 9 bases aligning to TRBD1. This CDR3 region has 14 residues. V was clipped by 7 bases and J by 4 bases; unmatched bases: 8. The germline gives CDR1 MNHNS, CDR2 SASEGT. Here the CDR3 DNA reads TGTGCCAGCAAATTTGGGACAGGGAGTTACGAGCAGTACTTC. Encoded protein: CASKFGTGSYEQYF.

The chain is built from TRBV6-5 and TRBJ2-3, with 7 bases matching TRBD2. The germline V gene has CDR1 MNHEY and CDR2 SVGAGI. The CDR3 length is 15 residues. The junction had 5 bases not matched to a gene; V was cut back by 0 bases and J by 5 bases. CDR3 sequence: CASSYSNLAVDTQYF. In DNA, the CDR3 is TGTGCCAGCAGTTACTCGAACCTAGCGGTAGATACGCAGTATTTT.

This clonotype was counted many times. The chain couples TRBV10-3 to TRBJ2-7; D call uncertain. This CDR3 has 15 residues. The germline V gene encodes CDR1 ENHRY and CDR2 SYGVKD. The V gene lost 7 bases and the J gene lost 3 bases, with 19 bases spanning the gap. The CDR3 nucleotides are TGTGCCATCAAATCCCCCATGACAAGATTCTACGAGCAGTACTTC. Its protein is CAIKSPMTRFYEQYF.

This clonotype was observed a few times. V usage is TRBV7-2 and J usage is TRBJ2-3; TRBD2 matches at 8 bases. Looked up from germline, CDR1 is SGHTA and CDR2 is FQGNSA. The junction had 8 bases not matched to a gene; V was cut back by 1 base and J by 5 bases. The CDR3 is 16 amino acids. In DNA form, the CDR3 reads TGTGCCAGCAGCTTAGTTCAGACTAGCGTCAAAGATACGCAGTATTTT. It specifies CASSLVQTSVKDTQYF.

In this sample, this clonotype turned up many times. The chain employs TRBV29-1 and TRBJ2-7; possible D gene TRBD1, 5 bases. The germline V and J ends were trimmed by 5 bases and 3 bases, with 17 bases remaining between them. The V gene's germline CDR1 is SQVTM and CDR2 ANQGSEA. The length of the CDR3 is 14 residues. Written as DNA, the CDR3 is TGCAGCGTTCATGGGGCCGAACTAAACTACGAGCAGTACTTC. This gives the protein CSVHGAELNYEQYF.

This clonotype was observed many times. This sequence joins TRBV25-1 and TRBJ2-7, with D possibly being TRBD2 (6 bases). Germline-derived CDR1 and CDR2 are MGHDK and SYGVNS. This CDR3 comprises 15 residues. Deletions cut 1 base from V and 1 base from J, with 11 bases between. The CDR3 sequence is CASSESGDSSYEQYF. CDR3 nucleotide sequence: TGTGCCAGCAGTGAATCGGGGGACTCATCCTACGAGCAGTACTTC.

In DNA form, the CDR3 reads TGTGCCAGCAGCTTCCTAGCGGGAGGGCACAATGAGCAGTTCTTC. Translation gives CASSFLAGGHNEQFF. The rearrangement joins TRBV7-2 to TRBJ2-1, with TRBD2 matching over 12 bases. CDR1 and CDR2 (germline): SGHTA, FQGNSA. This CDR3 has 15 residues. After removal of 3 bases from V and 5 bases from J, the junction contained 2 bases not matched to a gene.